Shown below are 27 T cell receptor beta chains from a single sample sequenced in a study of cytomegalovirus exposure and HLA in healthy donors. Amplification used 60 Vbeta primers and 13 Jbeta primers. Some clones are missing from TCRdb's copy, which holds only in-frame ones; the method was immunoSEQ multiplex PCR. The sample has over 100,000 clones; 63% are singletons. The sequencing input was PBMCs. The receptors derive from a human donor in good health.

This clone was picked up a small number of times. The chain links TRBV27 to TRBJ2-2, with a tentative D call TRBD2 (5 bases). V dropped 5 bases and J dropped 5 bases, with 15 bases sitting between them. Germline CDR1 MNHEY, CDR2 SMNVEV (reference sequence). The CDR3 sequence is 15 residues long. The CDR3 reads CASSPSVRETGELFF. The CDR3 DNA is TGTGCCAGCAGTCCCTCGGTGAGGGAAACCGGGGAGCTGTTTTTT.

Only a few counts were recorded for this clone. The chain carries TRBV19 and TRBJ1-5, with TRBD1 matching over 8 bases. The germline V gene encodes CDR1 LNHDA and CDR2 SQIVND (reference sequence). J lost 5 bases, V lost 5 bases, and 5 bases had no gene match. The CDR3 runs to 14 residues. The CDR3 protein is CASSSDRAYQPQHF. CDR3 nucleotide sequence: TGTGCCAGTAGTTCGGACAGGGCCTATCAGCCCCAGCATTTT.

CDR3 bases: TGTGCCAGCTCACCCGCCCCCCTGGCAGGCACTAATGAAAAACTGTTTTTT. Protein: CASSPAPLAGTNEKLFF. This chain joins TRBV18 and TRBJ1-4; D is unclear. CDR3 length: 17 residues. Germline CDR1 and CDR2: KGHSH and LQKENI. V was shortened by 3 bases and J by 2 bases, with 16 bases between the two germline ends.

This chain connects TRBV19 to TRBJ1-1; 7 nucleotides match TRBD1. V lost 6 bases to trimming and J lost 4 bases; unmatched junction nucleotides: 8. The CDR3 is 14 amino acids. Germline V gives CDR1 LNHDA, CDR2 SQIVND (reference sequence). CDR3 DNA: TGTGCCAGTAGCACGACAGGGTGGAGCACTGAAGCTTTCTTT. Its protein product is CASSTTGWSTEAFF.

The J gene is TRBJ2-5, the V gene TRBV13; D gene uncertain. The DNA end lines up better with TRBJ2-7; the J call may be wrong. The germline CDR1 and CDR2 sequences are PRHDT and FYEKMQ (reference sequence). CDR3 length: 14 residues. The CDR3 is CASSLGQMAYEQYF. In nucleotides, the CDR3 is TGTGCCAGCAGCTTAGGACAGATGGCCTACGAGCAGTACTTC.

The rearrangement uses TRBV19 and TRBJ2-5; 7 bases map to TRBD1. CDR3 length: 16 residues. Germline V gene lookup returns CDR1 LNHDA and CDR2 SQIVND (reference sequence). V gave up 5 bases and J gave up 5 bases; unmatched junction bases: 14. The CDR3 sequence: CASSAPRDREGETQYF. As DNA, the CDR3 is TGTGCCAGTAGTGCCCCCCGAGACAGGGAAGGGGAGACCCAGTACTTC.

The CDR3 region is CASKRNREETQYF. The DNA of the CDR3 is TGTGCCAGTAAAAGAAACAGGGAAGAGACCCAGTACTTC. V usage is TRBV19 and J usage is TRBJ2-5, with D possibly being TRBD1 (6 bases). Germline loops: CDR1 LNHDA, CDR2 SQIVND (reference sequence). V shed 7 bases and J shed 3 bases, with 12 bases lying between them. The CDR3 covers 13 residues.

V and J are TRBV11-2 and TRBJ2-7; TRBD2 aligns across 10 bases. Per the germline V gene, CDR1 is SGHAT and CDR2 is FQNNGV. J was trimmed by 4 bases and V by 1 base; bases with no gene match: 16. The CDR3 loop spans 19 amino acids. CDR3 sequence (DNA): TGTGCCAGCAGCTTAGTATATCGGCTAGCGGGAGTAGGATTTTACGAGCAGTACTTC. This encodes CASSLVYRLAGVGFYEQYF.

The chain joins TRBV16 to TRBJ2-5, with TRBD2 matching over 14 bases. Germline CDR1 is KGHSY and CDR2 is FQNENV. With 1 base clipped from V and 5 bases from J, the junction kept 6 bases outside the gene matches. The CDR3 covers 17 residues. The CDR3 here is CASSQFGTSGRRETQYF. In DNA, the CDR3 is TGTGCCAGCAGCCAATTTGGGACTAGCGGGAGAAGGGAGACCCAGTACTTC. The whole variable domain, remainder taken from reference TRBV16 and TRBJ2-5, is GEEVAQTPKHLVRGEGQKAKLYCAPIKGHSYVFWYQQVLKNEFKFLISFQNENVFDETGMPKERFSAKCLPNSPCSLEIQATKLEDSAVYFCASSQFGTSGRRETQYFGPGTRLLVL.

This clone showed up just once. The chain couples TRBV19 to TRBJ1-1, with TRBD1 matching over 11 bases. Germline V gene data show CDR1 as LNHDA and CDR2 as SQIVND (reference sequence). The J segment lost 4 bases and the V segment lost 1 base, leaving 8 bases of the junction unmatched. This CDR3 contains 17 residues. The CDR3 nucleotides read TGTGCCAGTAGTATAGGCCTACTTGGGACAGGGGGCACTGAAGCTTTCTTT. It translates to CASSIGLLGTGGTEAFF.

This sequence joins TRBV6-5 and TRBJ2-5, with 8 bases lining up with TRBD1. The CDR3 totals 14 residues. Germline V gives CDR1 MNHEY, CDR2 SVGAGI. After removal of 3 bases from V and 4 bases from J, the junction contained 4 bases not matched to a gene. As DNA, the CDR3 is TGTGCCAGCAGTTATCCAGGGGGCGGAGAGACCCAGTACTTC. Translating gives CASSYPGGGETQYF.

CDR3 coding DNA: TGTGCCAGCAGCTTCGGGGAGGGGTACGAGCAGTACTTC. Amino acid sequence: CASSFGEGYEQYF. This sequence joins TRBV7-9 and TRBJ2-7; 7 nucleotides line up with TRBD2. Losses at the gene ends were 3 bases for V and 4 bases for J; bases not matched to a gene: 3. The CDR3 is 13 residues long. Germline V gives CDR1 SEHNR, CDR2 FQNEAQ (reference sequence).

The CDR3 region is CASSLTRGSGEAFF. CDR3 DNA: TGTGCCAGCAGCTTAACCAGGGGTTCGGGTGAAGCTTTCTTT. This chain uses TRBV7-8 with TRBJ1-1, with TRBD1 as a possible D gene (6 bases). The V gene lost 2 bases and the J gene lost 7 bases, with 14 bases spanning the gap. CDR3 length equals 14 residues. Germline lookup yields CDR1 SGHVS and CDR2 FQNEAQ.

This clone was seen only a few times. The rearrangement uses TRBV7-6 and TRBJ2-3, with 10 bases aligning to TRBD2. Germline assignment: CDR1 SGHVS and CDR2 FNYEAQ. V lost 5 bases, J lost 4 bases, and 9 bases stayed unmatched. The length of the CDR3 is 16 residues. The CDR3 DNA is TGTGCCAGCAGCCCCGAGAGCGGGAGGGCCTCAGATACGCAGTATTTT. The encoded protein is CASSPESGRASDTQYF.

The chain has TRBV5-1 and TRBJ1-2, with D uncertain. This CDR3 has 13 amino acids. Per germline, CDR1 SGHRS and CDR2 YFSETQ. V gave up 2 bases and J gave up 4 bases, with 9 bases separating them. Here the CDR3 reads CASSFNSRYGYTF. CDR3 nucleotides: TGCGCCAGCAGCTTTAACAGTCGCTATGGCTACACCTTC.

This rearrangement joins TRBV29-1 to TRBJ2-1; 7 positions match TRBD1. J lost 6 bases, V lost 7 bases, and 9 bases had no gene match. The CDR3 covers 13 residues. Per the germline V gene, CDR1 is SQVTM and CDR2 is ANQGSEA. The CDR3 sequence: CSDAGQATNEQFF. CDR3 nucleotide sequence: TGCAGCGATGCAGGACAGGCGACCAATGAGCAGTTCTTC.

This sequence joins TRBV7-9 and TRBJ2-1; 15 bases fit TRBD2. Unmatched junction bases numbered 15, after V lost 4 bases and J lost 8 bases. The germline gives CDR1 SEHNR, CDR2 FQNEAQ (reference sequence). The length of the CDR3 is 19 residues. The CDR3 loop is CASSSPGTSGRTVGDEQFF. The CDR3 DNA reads TGTGCCAGCAGCTCGCCCGGGACTAGCGGGAGGACGGTTGGGGATGAGCAGTTCTTC.

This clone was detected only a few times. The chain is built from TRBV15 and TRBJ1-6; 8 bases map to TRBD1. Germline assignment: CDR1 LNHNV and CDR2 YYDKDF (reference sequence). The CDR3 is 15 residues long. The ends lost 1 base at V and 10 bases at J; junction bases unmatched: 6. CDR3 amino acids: CATSRVGTGLSPLHF. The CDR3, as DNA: TGTGCCACCAGCAGAGTTGGGACAGGATTATCACCCCTCCACTTT.

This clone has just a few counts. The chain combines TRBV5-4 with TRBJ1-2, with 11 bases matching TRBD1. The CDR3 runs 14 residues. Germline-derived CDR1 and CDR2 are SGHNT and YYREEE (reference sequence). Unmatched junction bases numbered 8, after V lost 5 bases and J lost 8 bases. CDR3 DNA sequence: TGTGCCAGCAGTGATTGGACAGGGGGCGGCGGCTACACCTTC. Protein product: CASSDWTGGGGYTF.

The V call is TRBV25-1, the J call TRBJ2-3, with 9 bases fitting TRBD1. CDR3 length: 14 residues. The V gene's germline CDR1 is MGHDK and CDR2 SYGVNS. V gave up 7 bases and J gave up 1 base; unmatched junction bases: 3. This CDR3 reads CASTGTGRTDTQYF. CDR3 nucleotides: TGTGCCAGCACCGGGACAGGGCGCACAGATACGCAGTATTTT.

The DNA of the CDR3 is TGTGCCAGCAGCTTAGTGACAGGGGGTACCAAAAACATTCAGTACTTC. Protein product: CASSLVTGGTKNIQYF. V gene TRBV7-9 combines with J gene TRBJ2-4; 9 bases match TRBD1. Looked up from germline, CDR1 is SEHNR and CDR2 is FQNEAQ (reference sequence). The CDR3 spans 16 residues. J was trimmed by 2 bases and V by 1 base; bases with no gene match: 3.

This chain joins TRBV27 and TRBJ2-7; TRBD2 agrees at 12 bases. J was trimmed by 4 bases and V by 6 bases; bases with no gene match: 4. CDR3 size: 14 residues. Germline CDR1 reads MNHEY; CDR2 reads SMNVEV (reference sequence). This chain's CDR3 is CASRGLAGPYEQYF. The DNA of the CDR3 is TGTGCCAGCAGAGGACTAGCGGGGCCGTACGAGCAGTACTTC.

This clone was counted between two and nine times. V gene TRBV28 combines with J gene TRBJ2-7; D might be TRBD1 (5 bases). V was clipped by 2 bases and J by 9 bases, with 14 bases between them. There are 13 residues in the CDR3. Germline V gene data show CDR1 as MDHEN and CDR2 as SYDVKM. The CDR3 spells CASSLVQDLGQYF. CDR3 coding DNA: TGTGCCAGCAGTTTAGTACAGGACCTAGGGCAGTACTTC.

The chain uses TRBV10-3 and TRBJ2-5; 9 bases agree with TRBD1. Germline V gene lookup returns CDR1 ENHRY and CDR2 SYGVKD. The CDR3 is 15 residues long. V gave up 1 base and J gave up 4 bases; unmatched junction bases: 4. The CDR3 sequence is CAISEFTGGPETQYF. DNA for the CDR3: TGTGCCATCAGTGAGTTTACAGGGGGCCCAGAGACCCAGTACTTC.

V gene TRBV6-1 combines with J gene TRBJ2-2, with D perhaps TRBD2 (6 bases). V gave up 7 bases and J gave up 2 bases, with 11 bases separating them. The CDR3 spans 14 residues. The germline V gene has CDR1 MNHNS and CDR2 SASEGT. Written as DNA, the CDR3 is TGTGCCAGCATAGCGGAAATAAACACCGGGGAGCTGTTTTTT. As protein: CASIAEINTGELFF.

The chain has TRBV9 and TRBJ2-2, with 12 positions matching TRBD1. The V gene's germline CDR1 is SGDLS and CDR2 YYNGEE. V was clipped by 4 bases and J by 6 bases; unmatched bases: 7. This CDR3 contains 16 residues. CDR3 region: CASSSGQGARAGELFF. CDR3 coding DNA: TGTGCCAGCAGCTCGGGACAGGGGGCGCGGGCCGGGGAGCTGTTTTTT.

The CDR3 sequence is CASSPRTGRQYF. The CDR3 region has the DNA TGTGCCAGCTCACCACGGACAGGGCGGCAGTATTTT. The V and J genes are TRBV18 and TRBJ2-3; 8 bases match TRBD1. The germline gives CDR1 KGHSH, CDR2 LQKENI. There are 12 residues in the CDR3. V gave up 1 base and J gave up 11 bases; unmatched junction bases: 2. The whole variable domain, filled in from reference TRBV18 and TRBJ2-3, reads NAGVMQNPRHLVRRRGQEARLRCSPMKGHSHVYWYRQLPEEGLKFMVYLQKENIIDESGMPKERFSAEFPKEGPSILRIQQVVRGDSAAYFCASSPRTGRQYFGPGTRLTVL.